The rows below give T cell receptor beta chains drawn from one sample of a study of T cell changes during pregnancy in multiple sclerosis. TCRdb keeps only in-frame clones here, not all; method: immunoSEQ multiplex PCR. The table records some 93,000 clones, almost 95% of them present only once. The material sequenced was peripheral blood, taken after pregnancy. The source of these receptors is a female donor with multiple sclerosis, enrolled in a pregnancy study. Both conserved end residues are part of each CDR3. The D gene is left open where the match is weak. Size values are once, few and many counts, or a class for expanded clones, and some rows have none.

v_gene	abundance	j_gene	d_gene	CDR3aa	CDR3nt
TRBV23-1	-	TRBJ2-7	-	CASSQPGSTFYEQYF	TGCGCCAGCAGTCAGCCGGGATCTACTTTCTACGAGCAGTACTTC
TRBV30	-	TRBJ2-7	-	CAWSVGSGGPYEQYF	TGTGCCTGGAGTGTAGGCTCAGGGGGGCCCTACGAGCAGTACTTC
TRBV30	-	TRBJ1-3	-	CAWRQTPSSGNTIYF	TGTGCCTGGCGACAGACCCCGAGCTCTGGAAACACCATATATTTT
TRBV6-5	-	TRBJ1-1	TRBD1	CASSGQGAHTEAFF	TGTGCCAGCAGTGGACAGGGAGCTCACACTGAAGCTTTCTTT
TRBV7-2	-	TRBJ2-5	TRBD1	CASSLVGTDQETQYF	TGTGCCAGCAGCTTAGTAGGGACAGACCAAGAGACCCAGTACTTC
TRBV7-6	-	TRBJ1-1	-	CASSPAGVTEAFF	TGTGCCAGCAGCCCCGCAGGGGTCACTGAAGCTTTCTTT
TRBV6-5	-	TRBJ2-7	-	CASSYSIGAGIYEQYF	TGTGCCAGCAGTTACTCGATAGGGGCGGGGATTTACGAGCAGTACTTC
TRBV19	-	TRBJ1-4	-	CASSIPDTNREKLFF	TGTGCCAGTAGTATTCCAGACACAAATCGAGAAAAACTGTTTTTT
TRBV9	-	TRBJ2-7	-	CASSPTGVREQYF	TGTGCCAGCAGCCCCACCGGGGTGCGGGAGCAGTACTTC
TRBV5-1	-	TRBJ2-5	-	CASTGQETQYF	TGCGCCAGCACCGGTCAAGAGACCCAGTACTTC
TRBV19	once	TRBJ2-5	TRBD2	CASSGVGGLDEYF	TGTGCCAGCTCCGGGGTCGGGGGACTAGATGAGTACTTC
TRBV7-2	once	TRBJ1-2	-	CASSLQGSNYGYTF	TGTGCCAGCAGCTTACAGGGGTCTAACTATGGCTACACCTTC
TRBV5-1	-	TRBJ2-7	TRBD2	CASSVGLPNEQYF	TGCGCCAGCAGCGTGGGACTACCTAACGAGCAGTACTTC
TRBV11-2	-	TRBJ2-7	TRBD2	CASSFPKTLAGGYQYF	TGTGCCAGCAGCTTTCCCAAAACACTAGCGGGAGGGTACCAGTACTTC
TRBV7-2	-	TRBJ2-1	-	CASSLVGWSEQFF	TGTGCCAGCAGCTTAGTAGGTTGGAGTGAGCAGTTCTTC
TRBV7-3	once	TRBJ2-1	TRBD1	CASSSGQGIYNEQFF	TGTGCCAGCAGCTCCGGACAGGGAATTTACAATGAGCAGTTCTTC